This entry features one T cell receptor beta chain sequence. No antigen is known for it. Trimming pared 4 bases from V and 2 bases from J, leaving 8 bases between. The germline V gene has CDR1 SGHNT and CDR2 YENEEA. This CDR3 is 14 amino acids long. The data stem from a study of OX40 agonist ivuxolimab in advanced cancers. Study results and caveats: Dosing at 0.1 to 3.0 mg/kg was accompanied by clonal expansion of CD4+ and CD8+ blood T cells by week 6.

Assay used: immunoSEQ multiplex PCR; TCRdb lists only in-frame clones, some missing. Here the sample spans 55,000 to 65,000 clones, about 86% being singletons. The sequences come from CD4+ or CD8+ T cells sorted from blood, collected in a trial of the OX40 agonist ivuxolimab. This sequence joins TRBV11-3 and TRBJ2-2; D ambiguous. The sequence was collected from an adult with an advanced solid tumor such as melanoma, head and neck, liver or kidney cancer. The CDR3 region has the DNA TGTGCCAGCAGCTACGCCCCTAACACCGGGGAGCTGTTTTTT. Its protein is CASSYAPNTGELFF.